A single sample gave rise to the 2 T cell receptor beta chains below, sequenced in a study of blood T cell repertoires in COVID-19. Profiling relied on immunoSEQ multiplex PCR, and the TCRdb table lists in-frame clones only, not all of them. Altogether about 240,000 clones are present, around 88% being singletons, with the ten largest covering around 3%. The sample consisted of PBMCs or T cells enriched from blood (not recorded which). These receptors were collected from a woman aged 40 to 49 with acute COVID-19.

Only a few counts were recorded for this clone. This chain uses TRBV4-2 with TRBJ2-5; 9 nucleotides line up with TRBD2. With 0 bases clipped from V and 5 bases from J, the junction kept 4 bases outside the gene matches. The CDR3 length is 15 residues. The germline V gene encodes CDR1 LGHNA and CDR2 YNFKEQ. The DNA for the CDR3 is TGTGCCAGCAGCCAAGAATTTGGGACTAGCGAGACCCAGTACTTC. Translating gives CASSQEFGTSETQYF.

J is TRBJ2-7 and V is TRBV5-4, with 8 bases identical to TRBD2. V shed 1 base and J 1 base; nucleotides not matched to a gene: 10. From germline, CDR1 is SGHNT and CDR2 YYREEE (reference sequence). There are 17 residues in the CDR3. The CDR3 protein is CASSLFEREFISYEQYF. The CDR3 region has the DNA TGTGCCAGCAGCTTGTTCGAGCGGGAGTTCATTTCCTACGAGCAGTACTTC.